The sequence of this T cell receptor beta chain was determined in a study of blood T cell repertoires in COVID-19. Profiled with immunoSEQ multiplex PCR; TCRdb holds only in-frame clones, not every one. This table holds 100,000 to 150,000 clones, around three quarters found once. The sample consisted of peripheral blood. The receptor was isolated from a man aged 40-49 years with active or convalescent COVID-19.

As DNA, the CDR3 is TGCGCCAGCAGCTTGTCAGGGGTGAGGGAGACCCAGTACTTC. It is translated as CASSLSGVRETQYF. The chain carries TRBV5-1 and TRBJ2-5; perhaps TRBD1 as D (6 bases). Per the germline V gene, CDR1 is SGHRS and CDR2 is YFSETQ. The ends were cut back, 1 base at V and 5 bases at J, with 12 bases in the middle. CDR3 length equals 14 residues.